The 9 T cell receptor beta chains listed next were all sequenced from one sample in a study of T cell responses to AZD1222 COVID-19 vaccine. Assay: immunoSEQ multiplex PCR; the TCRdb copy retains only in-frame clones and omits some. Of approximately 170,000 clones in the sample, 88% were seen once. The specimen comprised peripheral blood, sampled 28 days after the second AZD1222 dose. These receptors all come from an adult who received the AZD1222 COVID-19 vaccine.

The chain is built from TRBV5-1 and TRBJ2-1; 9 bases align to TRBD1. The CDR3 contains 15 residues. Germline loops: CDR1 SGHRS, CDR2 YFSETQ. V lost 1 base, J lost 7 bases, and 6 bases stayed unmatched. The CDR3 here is CASSLTGGVSNEQFF. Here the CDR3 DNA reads TGCGCCAGCAGCTTGACAGGGGGCGTAAGTAATGAGCAGTTCTTC.

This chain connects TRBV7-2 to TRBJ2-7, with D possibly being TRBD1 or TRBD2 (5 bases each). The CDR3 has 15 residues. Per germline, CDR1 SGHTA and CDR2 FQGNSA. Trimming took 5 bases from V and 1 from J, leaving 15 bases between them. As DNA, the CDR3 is TGTGCCAGCAGCCTTGGGACCACTCCATCCTACGAGCAGTACTTC. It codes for CASSLGTTPSYEQYF. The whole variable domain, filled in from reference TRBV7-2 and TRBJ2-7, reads GAGVSQSPSNKVTEKGKDVELRCDPISGHTALYWYRQSLGQGLEFLIYFQGNSAPDKSGLPSDRFSAERTGGSVSTLTIQRTQQEDSAVYLCASSLGTTPSYEQYFGPGTRLTVT.

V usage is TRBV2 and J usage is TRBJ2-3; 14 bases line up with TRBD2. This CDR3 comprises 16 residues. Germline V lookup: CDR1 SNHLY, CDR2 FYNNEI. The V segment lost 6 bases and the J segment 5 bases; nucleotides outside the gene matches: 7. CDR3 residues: CASSPRGLAGVDTQYF. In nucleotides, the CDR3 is TGTGCCAGCAGCCCCCGGGGACTAGCGGGGGTAGATACGCAGTATTTT. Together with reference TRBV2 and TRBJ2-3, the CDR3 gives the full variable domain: EPEVTQTPSHQVTQMGQEVILRCVPISNHLYFYWYRQILGQKVEFLVSFYNNEISEKSEIFDDQFSVERPDGSNFTLKIRSTKLEDSAMYFCASSPRGLAGVDTQYFGPGTRLTVL.

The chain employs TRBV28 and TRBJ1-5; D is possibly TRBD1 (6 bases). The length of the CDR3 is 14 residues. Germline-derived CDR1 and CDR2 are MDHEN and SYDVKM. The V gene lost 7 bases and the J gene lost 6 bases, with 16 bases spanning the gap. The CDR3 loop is CASIPPGGGQPQHF. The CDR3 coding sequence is TGTGCCAGCATCCCACCTGGGGGCGGTCAGCCCCAGCATTTT.

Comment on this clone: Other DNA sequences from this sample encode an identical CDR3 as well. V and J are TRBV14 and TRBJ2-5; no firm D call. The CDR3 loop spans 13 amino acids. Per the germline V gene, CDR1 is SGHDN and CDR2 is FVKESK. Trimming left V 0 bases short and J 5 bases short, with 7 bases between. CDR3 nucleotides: TGTGCCAGCAGCCAAGATCTCGGTGAGACCCAGTACTTC. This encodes CASSQDLGETQYF. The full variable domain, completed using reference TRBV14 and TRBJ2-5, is EAGVTQFPSHSVIEKGQTVTLRCDPISGHDNLYWYRRVMGKEIKFLLHFVKESKQDESGMPNNRFLAERTGGTYSTLKVQPAELEDSGVYFCASSQDLGETQYFGPGTRLLVL.

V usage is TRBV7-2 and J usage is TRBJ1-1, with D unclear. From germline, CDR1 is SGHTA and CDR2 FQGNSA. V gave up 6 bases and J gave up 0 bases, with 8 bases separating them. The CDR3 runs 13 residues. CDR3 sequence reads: CASSLQMNTEAFF. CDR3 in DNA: TGTGCCAGCAGTTTGCAGATGAACACTGAAGCTTTCTTT.

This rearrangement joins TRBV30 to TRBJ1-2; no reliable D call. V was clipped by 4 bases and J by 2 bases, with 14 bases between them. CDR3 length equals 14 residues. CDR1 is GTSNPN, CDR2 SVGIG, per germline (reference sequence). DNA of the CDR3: TGTGCCTGGATTAAGGAGAATCGGAACTATGGCTACACCTTC. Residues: CAWIKENRNYGYTF.

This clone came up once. This CDR3 reads CASWPSGGNTQYF. The CDR3 DNA reads as TGTGCCAGCTGGCCTAGCGGGGGGAACACCCAGTACTTC. This sequence joins TRBV3-1 (or the pseudogene TRBV3-2) and TRBJ2-5; TRBD2 matches at 11 bases. This CDR3 comprises 13 residues. The V segment lost 8 bases and the J segment 8 bases; nucleotides outside the gene matches: 7. The germline V gene has CDR1 LGHDT and CDR2 YNNKEL (reference sequence).

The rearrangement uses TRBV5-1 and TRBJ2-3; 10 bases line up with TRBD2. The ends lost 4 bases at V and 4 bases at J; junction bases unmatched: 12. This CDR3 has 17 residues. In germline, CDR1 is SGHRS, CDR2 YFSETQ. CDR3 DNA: TGCGCCAGCAGCCGGGTAGGTCAGCGGGGGGGCCCAGATACGCAGTATTTT. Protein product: CASSRVGQRGGPDTQYF. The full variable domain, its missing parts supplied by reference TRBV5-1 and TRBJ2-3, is KAGVTQTPRYLIKTRGQQVTLSCSPISGHRSVSWYQQTPGQGLQFLFEYFSETQRNKGNFPGRFSGRQFSNSRSEMNVSTLELGDSALYLCASSRVGQRGGPDTQYFGPGTRLTVL.